This T cell receptor beta chain was recorded in a study of blood T cells in healthy people across ages (dated by TCRdb to between 2015 and 2017). The study in broad terms: In model experiments, roughly one uniquely barcoded TCR beta cDNA molecule per two T cells was captured by template switching. The study measured age-related changes in TCR beta repertoire diversity using deep sequencing normalized with unique cDNA molecular identifiers. The donors were split into four age groups: young (average roughly 15 years), middle-aged (about 40), aged (62) and long-lived (over 75). Donors of different ages were randomly distributed across sequencing lanes to avoid experimental bias. Two additional independent replicas of 1 million unique cDNA reads from the same blood draw were analyzed for two donors (one aged 18 to 30 and one aged 80 or older). Paper-wide results and their limitations: Compared with the aged group, more naive CD4+ T cells, fewer expanded clones and increased TCR diversity were shown by the long-lived group, suggesting age selection. Estimates of total diversity based on one million sequenced T cells were regarded as lower bounds and as underestimates. Because the CMV infection status of the donors was unknown, age-related changes in expanded clonotypes may potentially have been confounded. Conclusive comparison of naive and antigen-experienced compartments was prevented by the profiling of bulk unsorted PBMCs. There was a strong correlation between observed TCR beta diversity and the percentage of naive T cells measured by flow cytometry. As age increased, observed TCR beta diversity per million T cells dropped in a roughly linear way, and a significant reduction was already evident by age roughly 36.

The library relied on 5' RACE. TCRdb lists the instrument as Illumina HiSeq 2500. A second PCR of roughly 7 to 11 cycles was performed with a sample-barcoded 5' primer and a J-beta primer mix. A unique molecular identifier was introduced onto each TCR beta cDNA molecule by a template-switch 5' adaptor carrying 12 random nucleotides. Each sample yielded at least 3 million CDR3-containing paired-end reads. First-strand cDNA synthesis was performed from all RNA using the Mint cDNA synthesis kit, with priming by a TRBC-specific oligonucleotide. After uracil-DNA glycosylase treatment, a first 18-cycle PCR used universal primers M1SS and BC2_uni_R on all cDNA. The source study handled its data this way. Each sample was normalized by randomly selecting 1 million high-quality reads, each carrying a distinct molecular identifier. Instead of being binned into consensus sequences, reads with shared molecular identifiers were discarded. CDR3 identification, clonotype clustering and error correction used MiTCR with a Q25 quality threshold and the strictest error-elimination algorithm. A nonparametric unseen species model with Euler transformation was used to estimate a lower bound on total TCR beta diversity. Using fastp trimming at Q25 and MiXCR clonotype assembly, TCRdb reanalyzed the public sequencing data and kept in-frame beta chains. Each CDR3 protein gets just one entry, which takes the most common genes and DNA from the rows behind it. TCRdb, rather than the study authors, made the V and J calls. The table for this sample lists fewer than 700,000 distinct CDR3 sequences; over 40% of them were counted only once. The ten largest make up about 32% of the sample.

Donors were under 40 systemically healthy Caucasian individuals from Russia aged roughly 6 to 90 years. Around 9.9 milliliters of peripheral blood were collected from each donor into EDTA-treated Vacutainer tubes. Ficoll-Paque density-gradient centrifugation was used to isolate PBMCs, with at least 6.5 million per sample. Trizol reagent was used to extract total RNA from the PBMCs, yielding at least 6 micrograms per sample. For every donor, flow cytometry on a PBMC aliquot measured the percentage of naive CD45RAhigh/CD27high T cells. The germline V gene supplies CDR1 LGHNA and CDR2 YSLEER. Relative to germline, V is missing 0 bases and J is missing 9 bases, with 8 bases of the junction outside any gene match. The CDR3 goes from the cysteine to the phenylalanine over 15 residues. Here the CDR3 DNA is all that survives: 45 bases in frame from base 1. Comment on this clonotype: Its antigen remains undetermined. No base quality information exists; no much larger clone differs at one position.

The receptor's source is a man aged 80 or over in good health. Sequenced: blood. The sequence links TRBV4-3 to TRBJ2-1, and TRBD2 matches 7 of the central bases. The DNA reads TGCGCCAGCAGCCAAGATTATGGTAGCGGGTTTGAGCAGTTCTTC. This codes for CASSQDYGSGFEQFF.